This T cell receptor (beta chain) derives from a study of neurological immune-mediated disorders. The study's findings and limits: HTLV-1-associated myelopathy had the most TCR clonal expansion, and multiple sclerosis had the least, less than healthy controls.

Time point given: longitudinal time-point 3. One entry per CDR3 protein, called by TCRdb with MiXCR from the 5' RACE reads. This sample has roughly 100,000 distinct CDR3 sequences; 10% to 11% occur once, and the top ten carry around 3.1%. This clonotype was found many times. Its antigen is unknown. The V and J ends lost 3 bases and 6 bases, in that order; junction bases with no gene match: 10. Germline-derived CDR1 and CDR2 are SGHRS and YFSETQ. The CDR3 runs 15 residues. The chain couples TRBV5-1 to TRBJ2-7; 9 bases line up with TRBD1. Sequenced input: PBMCs. This TCR derives from a female donor with HTLV-1-associated myelopathy (HAM/TSP). The chain's CDR3 is CASSSAGTGQREQYF. In DNA, the CDR3 is TGCGCCAGCAGCTCAGCGGGGACAGGGCAGCGCGAGCAGTACTTC.